The 8 T cell receptor beta chains below all came from one sample that was sequenced in a study of human T cells and chemical hapten exposure. Stated time point: patch test 1, 2 weeks after DPC sensitization. Treatment in this sample: therapeutic diphenylcyclopropenone sensitization with weekly scalp DPC. TCRdb passed the RACE reads through MiXCR, listing each CDR3 protein once. The table records some 77,000 distinct CDR3 sequences, 10% to 13% of them present only once. Source: whole blood, taken in connection with sensitization to the hapten diphenylcyclopropenone (DPC). The receptor set was obtained from a woman in her fifties or sixties with alopecia areata. Some clones in this sample may be carry-over from other donors' samples.

The chain links TRBV20-1 to TRBJ1-5; D is ambiguous. CDR3 length equals 14 residues. V was shortened by 4 bases and J by 1 base, with 11 bases between the two germline ends. Germline CDR1 and CDR2: DFQATT and SNEGSKA (reference sequence). CDR3 sequence (DNA): TGCAGTGCTATAGGGCGATCGAGCAATCAGCCCCAGCATTTT. This gives the protein CSAIGRSSNQPQHF.

This clonotype was observed many times. The genes are TRBV9 and TRBJ2-4; D is unresolved. Trimming took off 0 bases at V and 6 bases at J, with 7 bases between the two ends. This CDR3 spans 13 amino acids. Looked up from germline, CDR1 is SGDLS and CDR2 is YYNGEE. In DNA form, the CDR3 reads TGTGCCAGCAGCGTAGATCTGGGAAACATTCAGTACTTC. Its translation: CASSVDLGNIQYF. The whole variable domain, remainder taken from reference TRBV9 and TRBJ2-4, is DSGVTQTPKHLITATGQRVTLRCSPRSGDLSVYWYQQSLDQGLQFLIQYYNGEERAKGNILERFSAQQFPDLHSELNLSSLELGDSALYFCASSVDLGNIQYFGAGTRLSVL.

This clonotype was seen ten or more times. This chain connects TRBV29-1 to TRBJ1-1, with 9 bases fitting TRBD1. The V gene's germline CDR1 is SQVTM and CDR2 ANQGSEA. This CDR3 contains 12 residues. With V trimmed by 7 bases and J by 4 bases, 4 bases remained unmatched. The CDR3: CSADRGATEAFF. Written as DNA, the CDR3 is TGCAGCGCAGACAGGGGGGCCACTGAAGCTTTCTTT.

The chain uses TRBV6-5 and TRBJ1-1; D perhaps matches TRBD1 (5 bases). Trimming took 1 base from V and 3 from J, leaving 15 bases between them. The germline gives CDR1 MNHEY, CDR2 SVGAGI. This CDR3 spans 16 amino acids. Here the CDR3 reads CASSYLTEGPHTEAFF. CDR3 DNA: TGTGCCAGCAGTTACTTGACGGAGGGACCGCACACTGAAGCTTTCTTT.

Comments on this clonotype: Likely a read error: the CDR3 ends without its conserved phenylalanine or tryptophan. The CDR3 is CASSQGDSGIYEQYL. CDR3 coding DNA: TGTGCCAGCAGCCAAGGGGACAGTGGAATCTACGAGCAGTACCTC. The chain combines TRBV3-1 with TRBJ2-7; TRBD1 aligns across 7 bases. Germline values: CDR1 LGHDT, CDR2 YNNKEL (reference sequence). The CDR3 runs to 15 residues. Trimming cost V 1 base and J 3 bases; bases outside gene matches: 6.

The chain employs TRBV29-1 and TRBJ2-5, with D unclear. Germline CDR1 and CDR2: SQVTM and ANQGSEA. This CDR3 contains 12 residues. The V end was cut by 3 bases, the J end by 1 base, with 6 bases between. The CDR3 region is CSVEWVQETQYF. The CDR3, as DNA: TGCAGCGTTGAGTGGGTCCAAGAGACCCAGTACTTC.

This clonotype was detected only a few times. At one of its ends the junction is not consistent with the germline gene, which may arise from a read error. This chain connects TRBV29-1 to TRBJ2-6; weak D call: TRBD2 (6 bases). The CDR3 has 15 amino acids. Looked up from germline, CDR1 is SQVTM and CDR2 is ANQGSEA. CDR3 sequence (DNA): TGCAGCGCCAGGACCACCGGGACTGGGACCAACGTCCTGACTTTC. Protein: CSARTTGTGTNVLTF.

Here the CDR3 reads CSARDPQGSYNEQFF. CDR3 DNA: TGCAGTGCTAGAGATCCCCAGGGGTCCTACAATGAGCAGTTCTTC. The chain links TRBV20-1 to TRBJ2-1; D possibly corresponds to TRBD1 (6 bases). Germline V gives CDR1 DFQATT, CDR2 SNEGSKA (reference sequence). The CDR3 totals 15 residues. Trimming removed 0 bases from V and 1 base from J, with 10 bases in between.